A selection of T cell receptor beta chains follows, all from one sample in a study of pediatric ulcerative colitis. Generated by immunoSEQ multiplex PCR, the TCRdb table keeps only in-frame clones and is missing some. Seen here are more than 50,000 clones, just over 75% observed once, and the top ten hold around 5%. Sequences were obtained from blood. The receptors shown here come from a boy aged 10-17 years with moderate ulcerative colitis. Both conserved end residues are part of each CDR3. The order of the fields is V gene, J gene, CDR3 length, CDR3 protein.

V: TRBV4-1
J: TRBJ2-1
length: 12
CDR3: CASSQGQKMQFF

V: TRBV5-5
J: TRBJ2-4
length: 15
CDR3: CASSWDSLAKNIQYF

V: TRBV21-1
J: TRBJ2-1
length: 20
CDR3: CASSLSGSLAGGVGCNEQFF

V: TRBV5-1
J: TRBJ2-1
length: 14
CDR3: CASSGTVNYNEQFF

V: TRBV6-5
J: TRBJ1-4
length: 15
CDR3: CASSYSARGGEKLFF

V: TRBV7-9
J: TRBJ1-1
length: 11
CDR3: CASTRDTEAFF

V: TRBV5-1
J: TRBJ2-7
length: 15
CDR3: CASSPSGGDSYEQYF

V: TRBV9
J: TRBJ1-2
length: 15
CDR3: CASSVSDRGFSGYTF

V: TRBV5-1
J: TRBJ2-7
length: 16
CDR3: CASSISPGQGSYEQYF

V: TRBV10-3
J: TRBJ2-7
length: 14
CDR3: CAISSDRANYEQYF

V: TRBV10-1
J: TRBJ2-7
length: 10
CDR3: CASCAGRRYF

V: TRBV6-1
J: TRBJ2-5
length: 14
CDR3: CASSEVGSQETQYF

V: TRBV14
J: TRBJ1-1
length: 14
CDR3: CASSFPAANTEAFF

V: TRBV10-1
J: TRBJ1-1
length: 14
CDR3: CASSDQQGNTEAFF

V: TRBV7-9
J: TRBJ1-1
length: 18
CDR3: CASSSSRGRVSGYTEAFF

V: TRBV5-1
J: TRBJ1-5
length: 14
CDR3: CASSSGTGSQPQHF

V: TRBV11-3
J: TRBJ2-7
length: 13
CDR3: CASSRGVGYEQYF

V: TRBV27
J: TRBJ2-7
length: 16
CDR3: CASSDTSGSIIYEQYF

V: TRBV5-5
J: TRBJ1-5
length: 15
CDR3: CASSPGLQNVQPQHF

V: TRBV12-5
J: TRBJ1-2
length: 13
CDR3: CASGSLLRHGYTF

V: TRBV7-9
J: TRBJ2-6
length: 12
CDR3: CASSLSANVLTF

V: TRBV18
J: TRBJ1-6
length: 15
CDR3: CASSPRSDYNSPLHF

V: TRBV5-4
J: TRBJ2-1
length: 17
CDR3: CASRKIELAVLGDEQFF

V: TRBV5-1
J: TRBJ2-7
length: 13
CDR3: CASSSDGTYEQYF

V: TRBV27
J: TRBJ2-1
length: 14
CDR3: CASSPGLAAVEQFF

V: TRBV25-1
J: TRBJ2-7
length: 11
CDR3: CASGQAYEQYF

V: TRBV7-8
J: TRBJ2-7
length: 15
CDR3: CASSPLGAGGYEQYF

V: TRBV5-4
J: TRBJ2-7
length: 16
CDR3: CASSSSQGQPTYEQYF

V: TRBV5-8
J: TRBJ2-3
length: 16
CDR3: CASSLGTGQRVDTQYF

V: TRBV30
J: TRBJ2-7
length: 11
CDR3: CALDGSYEQYF